A selection of T cell receptor beta chains follows, all from one sample in a study of T cells in Graves' hyperthyroidism and ophthalmopathy. TCRdb processed the multiplex PCR reads anew with MiXCR; each CDR3 protein has one entry. The table lists about 840,000 distinct CDR3 sequences, about two fifths of them singletons, with about 9% in the top ten. Sequencing was performed on blood. These receptors were collected from a man between 18 and 35 years old with Graves' hyperthyroidism. Each CDR3 is given with its conserved first and last residue. Fields, in order: J gene, V gene, D gene, CDR3 protein. D genes are given only for firm matches.

TRBJ1-1 TRBV29-1 TRBD1 CSVKPDRGKARRVDTEAFF
TRBJ2-5 TRBV2 . CASTAGGLQETQYF
TRBJ1-2 TRBV29-1 TRBD1 CSVEDGTGGDGYTF
TRBJ1-5 TRBV12-3/TRBV12-4 . CASSSEGGGNQPQHF
TRBJ1-1 TRBV7-2 . CAGSETGPAFF
TRBJ2-7 TRBV7-2 . CASSLDPGEWYEQYF
. TRBV29-1 . CSVDLDEQFF
TRBJ1-2 TRBV2 . CASDDYGYTF
TRBJ1-2 TRBV29-1 . CSIGQFYGYTF
TRBJ2-2 TRBV11-2 . CASSLEDGSGELFF
TRBJ1-5 TRBV10-3 . CAISPGVNQPQHF
TRBJ1-5 TRBV7-2 TRBD1 CASSQGDRGESFNQPQHF
TRBJ2-5 TRBV15 . CATSRDQNGFQETQYF
TRBJ1-1 TRBV5-4 . CASSLGGPGNTEAFF
TRBJ2-7 TRBV2 . CASSEAGDEQYF
TRBJ1-1 TRBV7-9 . CASSLDMREITEAFF